This T cell receptor (beta chain) was profiled in a study of T cells in Graves' hyperthyroidism and ophthalmopathy (dated by TCRdb to about 2019). Broadly, across the study: Peripheral blood samples were taken at initial diagnosis, before any treatment was given. For training and testing, the 100 patients in the discovery cohort were randomly divided in a 7:3 ratio. After sampling, hyperthyroidism patients received methimazole starting at 30 mg daily, and ophthalmopathy patients received high-dose intravenous methylprednisolone. To identify distinguishing TCR V-J signatures, a discovery cohort of about a hundred patients was used, comprising approximately 40 with Graves' ophthalmopathy and roughly 60 with stable Graves' hyperthyroidism. The paper describes TCR Vbeta CDR3 sequencing of some 130 peripheral blood samples, made up of roughly 40 ophthalmopathy patients, around 78 hyperthyroidism patients and 17 progressor patients. In six Graves' hyperthyroidism patients, the study also compared T-cell repertoires from thyroid tissue with T-cell repertoires from blood. An independent validation cohort of 18 to 20 hyperthyroidism patients and roughly 16 patients who later progressed to ophthalmopathy tested prospective prediction of ophthalmopathy.

Amplification of TCR beta CDR3 regions was carried out from RNA transcripts. The TCR CDR3 was subjected to a first round of RT-PCR using the HTBI primer set and the Qiagen OneStep RT-PCR kit. Libraries were constructed in a second round of multiplex PCR, after which size selection and purification were performed. Libraries were sequenced paired-end with 100 bp reads on an Illumina HiSeq2000. In the source study's methods: SOAPnuke was used to process the raw data, with reads discarded if the reads contained adapters or uncalled bases, had a mean Phred below 15, or lacked an exact constant-primer or identifier match. COPE v1.2.5 was used to merge the high-quality paired reads, and each unique nucleotide sequence was defined as a clonotype. Clonotypes were aligned to IMGT TRBV, TRBD and TRBJ reference segments using MiTCR v1.1. Only V-J combinations with frequency above 0.0001, covering 98% to 99.2% of repertoires, were analysed. A TCS score was defined as the ratio between F50 (clonal expansion) and ExV (chaos), using BLOSUM62-based TCRdist between CDR3 peptides within each V-J. Welch's t-statistics and random forest reduced 500 to 550 V-J features to some 14, which were used in a naive Bayes classifier (R e1071). TCRdb trimmed the raw reads at Q25, called clones with MiXCR and kept productive beta chains. CDR3 protein duplicates are merged, each entry listing the most common genes and DNA. The V and J calls here are based on TCRdb, not the publication. The sample has over 120,000 distinct CDR3 sequences on record, around 20% of them singletons. The top ten constitute around two thirds of the sample.

Spanning cysteine to phenylalanine, the CDR3 consists of 15 amino acids. Just CDR3 DNA is preserved here, 45 bases in frame from base 1. V and J are truncated by 6 bases and 3 bases respectively, leaving an intervening sequence of 17 bases. The germline V gene (reference sequence) sets CDR1 to MNHEY and CDR2 to SMNVEV. Hyperthyroidism patients were newly diagnosed, had a disease duration of under 2 months, and were aged 18 to 65 years. The study excluded patients with uncontrolled infections, other autoimmune diseases, pregnancy or lactation. Clinical symptoms, serum thyroxine and TRAb, thyroid ultrasound, and orbital computed tomography formed the basis for the diagnoses. Blood from progressor patients was collected at the time of first diagnosis with hyperthyroidism, before any ophthalmopathy symptoms had appeared. PBMCs were isolated from about 10 ml of fresh peripheral blood by Ficoll-Paque density gradient centrifugation. Progressor patients were first diagnosed with Graves' hyperthyroidism and then developed ophthalmopathy during follow-up. Total RNA was extracted with Trizol reagent, and quality was checked on an Agilent 2100 Bioanalyzer.

Results the study describes overall, beyond this receptor: No statistical method was used to fix the sample size in advance, and group allocation was not hidden from the investigators. Most expanded thyroid clonotypes (frequency above 0.001) were also found in blood, which suggests that blood repertoires may mirror thyroid immune responses. During validation, the model predicted progression to ophthalmopathy a median of approximately six months ahead of onset, with approximately 71% sensitivity and 72% to 80% specificity. Ophthalmopathy was separated from stable hyperthyroidism by a 13 V-J signature model, with 85% to 90% sensitivity and 81% to 82% specificity obtained in cross-validation and 80%/75% obtained in testing.

This clonotype was detected ten times or more. Its cognate antigen has yet to be identified. Base qualities are not recorded, but no much larger clone differs from it by a single base. The rearrangement joined TRBV27 to TRBJ2-5; the best D guess is TRBD1, with 6 bases matching. The sequence was obtained from a woman between 45 and 60 years old with Graves' hyperthyroidism that later progressed to Graves' ophthalmopathy. Input material: blood. CDR3 sequence: CASSSSNRDKETQYF. The sequence in DNA is TGTGCCAGCAGCTCCTCAAACCGGGACAAAGAGACCCAGTACTTC.